Listed below are T cell receptor beta chains from one sample, sequenced in a study of shared clonotypes between healthy human individuals. Only in-frame clones appear in the TCRdb table, and some are missing; sequencing was by immunoSEQ multiplex PCR. The sample carries around 2,000,000 clones, about 92% recorded once. Sequenced material: naive CD8+ T cells from PBMCs. Source of these receptors: a man younger than 35 in good health. Some clones in this sample may be carry-over from other donors' samples. Both conserved end residues are part of each CDR3. A D gene is named only where the DNA matches it firmly. Only some rows state a clone size, as once, few, many or a class for expanded clones.

NA,TRBJ2-5,NA,TRBV13,CASSLEGTETQYF,TGTGCCAGCAGCTTAGAAGGGACAGAGACCCAGTACTTC
NA,TRBJ2-7,NA,TRBV10-3,CAISGGGGYEQYF,TGTGCCATCAGTGGGGGAGGGGGCTACGAGCAGTACTTC
NA,TRBJ2-2,NA,TRBV5-8,CASSPSWSTGELFF,TGTGCCAGCAGCCCATCCTGGAGCACCGGGGAGCTGTTTTTT
NA,TRBJ1-1,TRBD1,TRBV19,CASKGQGKDTEAFF,TGTGCCAGTAAAGGACAGGGGAAGGACACTGAAGCTTTCTTT
NA,TRBJ2-7,NA,TRBV7-2,CASGEGTSSSDEQYF,TGTGCCAGCGGCGAGGGGACCTCCAGTAGCGACGAGCAGTACTTC
few,TRBJ1-1,NA,TRBV19,CASSHPPGQLNTEAFF,TGTGCCAGTAGCCACCCTCCGGGACAACTGAACACTGAAGCTTTCTTT
NA,TRBJ2-1,NA,TRBV5-6,CASSLGAAYNEQFF,TGTGCCAGCAGCTTGGGGGCAGCGTACAATGAGCAGTTCTTC
NA,TRBJ1-1,TRBD1,TRBV7-6,CASSLAPTGGTEAFF,TGTGCCAGCAGCTTAGCTCCTACAGGGGGCACTGAAGCTTTCTTT
NA,TRBJ1-1,NA,TRBV19,CARNMNTEAFF,TGTGCCAGGAACATGAACACTGAAGCTTTCTTT
few,TRBJ1-5,NA,TRBV29-1,CSVDAGDGPQHF,TGCAGCGTTGATGCAGGGGACGGGCCCCAGCATTTT
NA,TRBJ2-3,NA,TRBV27,CASRTASTDTQYF,TGTGCCAGCAGGACAGCTAGCACAGATACGCAGTATTTT
NA,TRBJ2-1,TRBD2,TRBV6-5,CASRTAGGPYNEQFF,TGTGCCAGCAGGACGGCGGGAGGGCCCTACAATGAGCAGTTCTTC
NA,TRBJ1-3,NA,TRBV4-3,CASTTWGSGNTIYF,TGCGCCAGCACCACGTGGGGCTCTGGAAACACCATATATTTT
NA,TRBJ2-7,NA,TRBV28,CASSTPREIIGYEQYF,TGTGCCAGCAGTACCCCAAGGGAAATAATTGGCTACGAGCAGTACTTC
NA,TRBJ2-1,TRBD2,TRBV7-9,CASSNRDYGNNEQFF,TGTGCCAGCAGCAACCGGGACTACGGAAACAATGAGCAGTTCTTC
once,TRBJ2-7,TRBD2,TRBV18,CASSPGTSGATYEQYF,TGTGCCAGCTCACCCGGGACTAGCGGGGCTACCTACGAGCAGTACTTC
NA,TRBJ1-2,NA,TRBV27,CASSLDGHYGYTF,TGTGCCAGCAGTTTAGACGGACACTATGGCTACACCTTC
NA,TRBJ1-2,NA,TRBV28,CASTPDGGRIINGYTF,TGTGCCAGCACTCCCGACGGGGGCCGAATAATAAATGGCTACACCTTC
NA,TRBJ2-7,NA,TRBV7-9,CASSFRGTHEQYF,TGTGCCAGCAGCTTCCGGGGCACCCACGAGCAGTACTTC
NA,TRBJ2-1,TRBD2,TRBV5-6,CASSLRLLAGGYYEQFF,TGTGCCAGCAGCTTGAGGTTGCTAGCGGGAGGTTACTATGAGCAGTTCTTC
NA,TRBJ2-5,NA,TRBV6-5,CAAGPGRETQYF,TGTGCCGCGGGGCCGGGTAGGGAGACCCAGTACTTC
once,TRBJ2-2,NA,TRBV28,CASRPTDSWTGELFF,TGTGCCAGCAGGCCGACGGACAGCTGGACCGGGGAGCTGTTTTTT
NA,TRBJ1-2,TRBD1,TRBV27,CASSLAPPDRIDPNYGYTF,TGTGCCAGCAGTTTAGCCCCCCCGGACAGGATAGACCCTAACTATGGCTACACCTTC
NA,TRBJ1-3,TRBD1,TRBV9,CASSSLDRIGNTIYF,TGTGCCAGCAGCTCACTGGACAGGATCGGAAACACCATATATTTT
NA,TRBJ2-7,NA,TRBV14,CASSQDRGTDSYEQYF,TGTGCCAGCAGCCAAGATCGGGGGACAGACTCCTACGAGCAGTACTTC
NA,TRBJ2-1,TRBD1,TRBV19,CASTRTGSYNEQFF,TGTGCCAGTACTCGGACAGGCTCCTACAATGAGCAGTTCTTC
NA,TRBJ2-7,TRBD1,TRBV27,CASSLSGTAVAYEQYF,TGTGCCAGCAGTCTGTCCGGGACAGCCGTTGCCTACGAGCAGTACTTC
NA,TRBJ2-7,TRBD2,TRBV9,CASSVGPGGVVYEQYF,TGTGCCAGCAGCGTAGGTCCGGGAGGTGTCGTGTACGAGCAGTACTTC
NA,TRBJ2-1,NA,TRBV9,CASSVTGLSYNEQFF,TGTGCCAGCAGCGTAACTGGACTGTCCTACAATGAGCAGTTCTTC
NA,TRBJ2-1,TRBD2,TRBV6-5,CASSYKRGLYNEQFF,TGTGCCAGCAGTTATAAGCGGGGGCTTTACAATGAGCAGTTCTTC
NA,TRBJ1-5,NA,TRBV2,CASRRGRDSNQPQHF,TGTGCCAGCAGGAGGGGAAGGGATAGCAATCAGCCCCAGCATTTT
NA,TRBJ2-5,TRBD1,TRBV10-3,CAISESGTGTETQYF,TGTGCCATCAGTGAGTCGGGGACAGGGACCGAGACCCAGTACTTC
NA,TRBJ2-7,NA,TRBV6-1,CASSELRVSWEQYF,TGTGCCAGCAGTGAGCTCAGGGTATCTTGGGAGCAGTACTTC
NA,TRBJ1-5,NA,TRBV25-1,CASSPGGQQPQHF,TGTGCCAGCAGTCCGGGGGGGCAACAGCCCCAGCATTTT
NA,TRBJ1-1,NA,TRBV19,CASSIISRSEAFF,TGTGCCAGTAGTATCATTAGCAGAAGTGAAGCTTTCTTT
NA,TRBJ1-4,NA,TRBV9,CASSVEAKHATNEKLFF,TGTGCCAGCAGCGTAGAGGCCAAACATGCAACTAATGAAAAACTGTTTTTT
NA,TRBJ2-3,TRBD2,TRBV28,CASSFGLAGISTDTQYF,TGTGCCAGCAGTTTTGGACTAGCGGGGATTAGCACAGATACGCAGTATTTT
NA,TRBJ2-7,TRBD2,TRBV7-9,CASTPGLRIYEQYF,TGTGCCAGCACCCCGGGACTACGAATCTACGAGCAGTACTTC
NA,TRBJ1-2,TRBD1,TRBV25-1,CASSEGQGEGYTF,TGTGCCAGCAGTGAGGGGCAGGGGGAAGGCTACACCTTC
few,TRBJ1-1,NA,TRBV28,CASRSTGAGNTEAFF,TGTGCCAGCAGATCCACGGGAGCCGGGAACACTGAAGCTTTCTTT
NA,TRBJ2-3,NA,TRBV6-5,CASSYAGTAGLDTQYF,TGTGCCAGCAGTTACGCGGGGACAGCTGGTTTAGATACGCAGTATTTT
NA,TRBJ2-7,NA,TRBV7-3,CASSPSGAYEQYF,TGTGCCAGCAGCCCGAGCGGAGCATACGAGCAGTACTTC
NA,TRBJ2-3,TRBD2,TRBV5-1,CASSPLKREGTDTQYF,TGCGCCAGCAGCCCGCTGAAGCGGGAGGGGACAGATACGCAGTATTTT
NA,TRBJ2-3,TRBD2,TRBV10-3,CAISEPGLAETDTQYF,TGTGCCATCAGTGAGCCGGGACTAGCGGAGACAGATACGCAGTATTTT